This TCR beta chain is from a study of T cells in Graves' hyperthyroidism and ophthalmopathy. This clonotype was seen many times. There are 13 residues in the CDR3. Trimming left V 3 bases short and J 5 bases short, with 9 bases between. From RNA transcripts, TCR beta CDR3 regions were amplified. A set of HTBI primers served as the primers for a first-round RT-PCR of the TCR CDR3. TCRdb reprocessed the multiplex PCR reads via MiXCR and lists one record per CDR3 protein. The sample lists under 450,000 distinct CDR3 sequences, less than 20% occurring once. The rearrangement links TRBV12-3 or TRBV12-4 to TRBJ2-3; no reliable D call. Specimen: blood. The TCR sequence derives from a woman between 18 and 30 years old with Graves' hyperthyroidism. CDR3 region: CASSLGVVDTQYF. Here the CDR3 DNA reads TGTGCCAGCAGTTTGGGTGTTGTAGATACGCAGTATTTT.